The 11 T cell receptor beta chains below were found in one sample sequenced in a study of T cells in Graves' hyperthyroidism and ophthalmopathy. RNA transcripts provided the source from which TCR beta CDR3 regions were amplified. The TCR CDR3 first-round RT-PCR relied on the HTBI primer set. TCRdb redid the calling of the multiplex PCR reads with MiXCR, one entry per CDR3 protein. The sample lists 450,000 to 600,000 distinct CDR3 sequences, approximately 14% occurring once. Input material: blood. Source of these receptors: a woman in her thirties or forties with Graves' hyperthyroidism.

This clonotype was detected ten times or more. J is TRBJ1-5 and V is TRBV12-3 or TRBV12-4; no clear D gene. This CDR3 contains 13 residues. V dropped 7 bases and J dropped 5 bases, with 12 bases sitting between them. CDR3 sequence reads: CASTPGGDQPQHF. CDR3 sequence (DNA): TGTGCCAGCACCCCTGGTGGTGATCAGCCCCAGCATTTT.

This chain joins TRBV18 and TRBJ2-7; D is ambiguous. The germline V gene has CDR1 KGHSH and CDR2 LQKENI. CDR3 length: 12 residues. V lost 3 bases and J 7 bases, leaving 10 bases between the germline ends. CDR3 bases: TGTGCCAGCTCACCGTCAGGAAGAGAGCAGTACTTC. Translation gives CASSPSGREQYF. Full variable domain (rest looked up from reference TRBV18 and TRBJ2-7): NAGVMQNPRHLVRRRGQEARLRCSPMKGHSHVYWYRQLPEEGLKFMVYLQKENIIDESGMPKERFSAEFPKEGPSILRIQQVVRGDSAAYFCASSPSGREQYFGPGTRLTVT.

This clonotype was observed many times. The chain joins TRBV28 to TRBJ2-7; 8 bases line up with TRBD2. The CDR3 totals 14 residues. Looked up from germline, CDR1 is MDHEN and CDR2 is SYDVKM. V was clipped by 1 base and J by 2 bases; unmatched bases: 1. The CDR3 spells CASSLSGRAYEQYF. In DNA form, the CDR3 reads TGTGCCAGCAGTTTATCCGGGAGGGCCTACGAGCAGTACTTC.

This clonotype was observed a few times. The chain carries TRBV7-9 and TRBJ2-3; D is perhaps TRBD1 (5 bases). This CDR3 is built from 14 residues. Per germline, CDR1 SEHNR and CDR2 FQNEAQ (reference sequence). Trimming pared 10 bases from V and 4 bases from J, leaving 18 bases between. The CDR3: CATLKQGRPDTQYF. In DNA, the CDR3 is TGTGCCACTTTAAAGCAGGGTAGGCCAGATACGCAGTATTTT.

This chain connects TRBV2 to TRBJ1-1; D not certain. Trimming pared 1 base from V and 4 bases from J, leaving 10 bases between. This CDR3 is 14 amino acids long. The germline CDR1 and CDR2 sequences are SNHLY and FYNNEI. DNA for the CDR3: TGTGCCAGCAGTGAAGAACGAGTAGGCACTGAAGCTTTCTTT. It specifies CASSEERVGTEAFF.

In its sample, this clonotype was seen many times. This chain links TRBV7-9 with TRBJ2-7, with D perhaps matching TRBD1 or TRBD2 (5 bases each). The CDR3 contains 17 residues. CDR1 and CDR2 (germline): SEHNR, FQNEAQ (reference sequence). V shed 2 bases and J shed 7 bases, with 24 bases lying between them. This CDR3 reads CASSLWERETVIFEQYF. The CDR3 coding sequence is TGTGCCAGCAGCTTATGGGAGCGCGAGACAGTTATTTTTGAGCAGTACTTC.

This clonotype was observed many times. This chain joins TRBV6-5 and TRBJ2-7; 10 bases match TRBD1. V shed 0 bases, J shed 6 bases, and the junction held 8 bases outside the gene matches. The CDR3 totals 16 residues. Per the germline V gene, CDR1 is MNHEY and CDR2 is SVGAGI. The CDR3 reads CASSYSGTGVLGEQYF. As DNA, the CDR3 is TGTGCCAGCAGTTACTCGGGGACAGGGGTATTAGGCGAGCAGTACTTC.

This clonotype was found many times. This chain uses TRBV6-1 with TRBJ2-1; D assignment may be TRBD1 or TRBD2 (5 bases each). Trimming took off 4 bases at V and 1 base at J, with 17 bases between the two ends. The CDR3 consists of 17 residues. Looked up from germline, CDR1 is MNHNS and CDR2 is SASEGT. As DNA, the CDR3 is TGTGCCAGCAGTGGGGGCGGTCTTTCGGGATCCTACAATGAGCAGTTCTTC. It is translated as CASSGGGLSGSYNEQFF.

As regards this clonotype: A much more abundant neighbour one base away suggests this may be a read error. The chain is built from TRBV30 and TRBJ2-2, with D maybe TRBD2 (5 bases). This CDR3 comprises 14 residues. From germline, CDR1 is GTSNPN and CDR2 SVGIG (reference sequence). The CDR3 DNA reads as TGTGCCTGGAGTGTACTAACAGACACCGGGGAGCTGTCTTTT. It specifies CAWSVLTDTGELSF.

Comments on this clonotype: A much more abundant neighbour one base away suggests this may be a read error. The chain has TRBV6-2 or TRBV6-3 and TRBJ2-3; maybe TRBD2 (6 bases). Trimming left V 3 bases short and J 1 base short, with 17 bases between. In germline, CDR1 is MNHEY, CDR2 SVGEGT. The CDR3 totals 17 residues. CDR3 sequence reads: CASSYKATRAGTDTQYF. The CDR3 region has the DNA TGTGCCAGCAGTTATAAAGCGACTAGAGCGGGCACAGATACGCAGTATTTT.

This clonotype was counted many times. This chain uses TRBV28 with TRBJ2-4, with D possibly TRBD1 on 5 matching bases. CDR1 is MDHEN, CDR2 SYDVKM, per germline. The CDR3 runs to 12 residues. Deletions cut 6 bases from V and 9 bases from J, with 12 bases between. This CDR3 is CASRPDRSIQYF. CDR3 sequence (DNA): TGTGCCAGCAGGCCTGACAGAAGCATTCAGTACTTC. The full variable domain, rest sourced from reference TRBV28 and TRBJ2-4, is DVKVTQSSRYLVKRTGEKVFLECVQDMDHENMFWYRQDPGLGLRLIYFSYDVKMKEKGDIPEGYSVSREKKERFSLILESASTNQTSMYLCASRPDRSIQYFGAGTRLSVL.